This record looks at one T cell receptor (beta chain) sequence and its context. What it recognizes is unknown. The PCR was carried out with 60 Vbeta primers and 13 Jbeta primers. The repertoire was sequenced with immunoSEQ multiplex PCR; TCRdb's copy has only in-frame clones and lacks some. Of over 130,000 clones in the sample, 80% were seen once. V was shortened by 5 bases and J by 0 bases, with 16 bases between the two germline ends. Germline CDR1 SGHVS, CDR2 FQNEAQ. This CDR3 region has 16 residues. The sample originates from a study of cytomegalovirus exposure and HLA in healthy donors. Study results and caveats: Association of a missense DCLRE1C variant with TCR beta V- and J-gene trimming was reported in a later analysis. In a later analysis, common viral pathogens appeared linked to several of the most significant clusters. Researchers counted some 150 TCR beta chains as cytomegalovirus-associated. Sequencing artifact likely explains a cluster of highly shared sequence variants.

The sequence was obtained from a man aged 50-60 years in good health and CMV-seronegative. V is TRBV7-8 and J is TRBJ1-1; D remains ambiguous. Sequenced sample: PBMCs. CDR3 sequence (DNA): TGTGCCAGCAGCCCTCCGGTCGGGAGTATGAACACTGAAGCTTTCTTT. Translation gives CASSPPVGSMNTEAFF.